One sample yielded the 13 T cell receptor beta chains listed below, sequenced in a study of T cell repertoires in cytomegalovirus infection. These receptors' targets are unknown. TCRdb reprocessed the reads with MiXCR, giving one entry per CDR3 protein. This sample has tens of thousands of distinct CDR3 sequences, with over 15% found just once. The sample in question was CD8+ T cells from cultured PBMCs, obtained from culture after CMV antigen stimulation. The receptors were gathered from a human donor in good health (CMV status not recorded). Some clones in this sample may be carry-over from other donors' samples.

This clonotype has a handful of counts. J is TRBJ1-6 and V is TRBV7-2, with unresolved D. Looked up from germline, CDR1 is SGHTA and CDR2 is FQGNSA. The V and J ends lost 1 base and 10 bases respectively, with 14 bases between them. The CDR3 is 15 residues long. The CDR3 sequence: CASSLEARTRSPLHF. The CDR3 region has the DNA TGTGCCAGCAGCTTAGAGGCCAGAACAAGGTCACCCCTCCACTTT.

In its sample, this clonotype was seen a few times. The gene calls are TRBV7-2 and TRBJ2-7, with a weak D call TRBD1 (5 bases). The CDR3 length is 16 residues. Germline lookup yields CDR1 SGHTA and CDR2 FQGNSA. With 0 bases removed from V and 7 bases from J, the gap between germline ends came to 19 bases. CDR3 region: CASSLAGGAGIREQYF. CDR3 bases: TGTGCCAGCAGCTTAGCGGGTGGGGCAGGGATACGGGAGCAGTACTTC.

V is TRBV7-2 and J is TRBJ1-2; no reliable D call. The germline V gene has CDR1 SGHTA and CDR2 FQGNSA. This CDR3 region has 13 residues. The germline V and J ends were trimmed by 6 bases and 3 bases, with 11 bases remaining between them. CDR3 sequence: CASSPLDYYGYTF. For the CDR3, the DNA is TGTGCCAGCAGTCCGCTGGATTACTATGGCTACACCTTC.

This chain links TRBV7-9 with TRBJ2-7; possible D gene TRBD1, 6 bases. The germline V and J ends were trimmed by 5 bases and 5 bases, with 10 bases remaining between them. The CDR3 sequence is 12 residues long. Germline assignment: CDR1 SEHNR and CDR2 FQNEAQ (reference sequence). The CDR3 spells CASSRNRDEQYF. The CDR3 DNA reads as TGTGCCAGCAGCCGAAACAGGGACGAGCAGTACTTC.

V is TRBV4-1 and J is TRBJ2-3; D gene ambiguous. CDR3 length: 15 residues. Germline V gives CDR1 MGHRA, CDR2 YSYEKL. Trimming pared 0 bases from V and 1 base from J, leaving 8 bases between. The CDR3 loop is CASSQESIGTDTQYF. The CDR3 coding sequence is TGCGCCAGCAGCCAAGAAAGCATCGGCACAGATACGCAGTATTTT.

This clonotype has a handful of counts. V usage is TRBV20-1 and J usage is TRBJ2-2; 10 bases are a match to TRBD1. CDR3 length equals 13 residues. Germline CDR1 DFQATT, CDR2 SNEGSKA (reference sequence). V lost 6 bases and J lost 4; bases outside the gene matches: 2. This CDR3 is CSAGTGATGELFF. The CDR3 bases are TGCAGTGCGGGGACAGGGGCCACCGGGGAGCTGTTTTTT.

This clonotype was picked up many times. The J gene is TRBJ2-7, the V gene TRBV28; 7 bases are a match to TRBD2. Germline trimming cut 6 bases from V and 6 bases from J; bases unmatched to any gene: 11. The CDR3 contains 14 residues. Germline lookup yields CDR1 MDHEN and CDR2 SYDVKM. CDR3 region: CASSKLTSTSEQYF. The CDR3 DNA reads TGTGCCAGCAGCAAGTTGACTAGCACCTCCGAGCAGTACTTC.

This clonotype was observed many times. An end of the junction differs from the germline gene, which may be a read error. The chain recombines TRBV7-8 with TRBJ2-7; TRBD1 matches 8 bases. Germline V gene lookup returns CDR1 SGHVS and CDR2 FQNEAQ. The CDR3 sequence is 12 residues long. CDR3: CASSLWDRPDKF. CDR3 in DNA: TGTGCCAGCAGCTTATGGGACAGGCCTGACAAATTC. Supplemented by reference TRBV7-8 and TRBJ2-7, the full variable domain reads GAGVSQSPRYKVAKRGQDVALRCDPISGHVSLFWYQQALGQGPEFLTYFQNEAQLDKSGLPSDRFFAERPEGSVSTLKIQRTQQEDSAVYLCASSLWDRPDKFGPGTRLTVT.

CDR3 DNA sequence: TGTGCCAGCAGCTCCCGGACAGACTACAATGAGCAGTTCTTC. Protein product: CASSSRTDYNEQFF. V and J are TRBV7-8 and TRBJ2-1; maybe TRBD1 (6 bases). V was cut by 4 bases and J by 3 bases, with 10 bases left in between. CDR1 and CDR2 (germline): SGHVS, FQNEAQ. This CDR3 contains 14 residues.

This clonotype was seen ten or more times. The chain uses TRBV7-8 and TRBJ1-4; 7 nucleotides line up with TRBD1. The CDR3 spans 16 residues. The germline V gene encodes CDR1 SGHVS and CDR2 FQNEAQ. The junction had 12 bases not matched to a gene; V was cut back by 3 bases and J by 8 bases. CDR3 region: CASSLRTGIDREKLFF. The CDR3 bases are TGTGCCAGCAGCTTGAGGACAGGCATAGATCGGGAAAAACTGTTTTTT.

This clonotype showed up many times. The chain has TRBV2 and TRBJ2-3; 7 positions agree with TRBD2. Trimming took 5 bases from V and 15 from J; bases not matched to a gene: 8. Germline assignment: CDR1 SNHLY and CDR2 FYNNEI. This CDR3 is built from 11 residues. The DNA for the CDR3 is TGTGCCAGCAGTTTGGGCGGGGGAGATTATTTT. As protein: CASSLGGGDYF.

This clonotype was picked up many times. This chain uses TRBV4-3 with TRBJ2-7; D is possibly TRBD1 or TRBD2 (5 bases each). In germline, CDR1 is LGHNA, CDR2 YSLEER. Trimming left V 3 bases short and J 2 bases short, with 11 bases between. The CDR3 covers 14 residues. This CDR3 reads CASSHGREPYEQYF. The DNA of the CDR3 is TGCGCCAGCAGCCATGGCAGGGAGCCCTACGAGCAGTACTTC.

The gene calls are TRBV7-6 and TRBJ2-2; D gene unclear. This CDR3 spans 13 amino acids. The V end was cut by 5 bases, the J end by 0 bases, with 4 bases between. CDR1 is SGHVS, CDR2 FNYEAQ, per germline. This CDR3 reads CASSGSNTGELFF. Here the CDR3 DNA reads TGTGCCAGCAGCGGGTCGAACACCGGGGAGCTGTTTTTT.